This is a list of T cell receptor beta chains from one sample in a study of T cell responses to AZD1222 COVID-19 vaccine. TCRdb keeps only in-frame clones here, not all; method: immunoSEQ multiplex PCR. The table lists 150,000 to 200,000 clones, about 95% of them singletons. Sequenced here: peripheral blood, sampled on day 0 of AZD1222 vaccination. Receptors were obtained from an adult in good health. CDR3s include the opening cysteine and the closing phenylalanine or tryptophan. The D gene is left open where the match is weak. A clone size is listed for some rows: how often the clone was seen (once, few, many), or a class if it is expanded.

v_gene: TRBV5-1
abundance: once
j_gene: TRBJ1-6
d_gene: -
CDR3aa: CASSFESSYNSPLHF
CDR3nt: TGCGCCAGCAGCTTCGAGAGCTCCTATAATTCACCCCTCCACTTT

v_gene: TRBV6-5
abundance: -
j_gene: TRBJ1-2
d_gene: -
CDR3aa: CASRDSWWNTF
CDR3nt: TGTGCCAGCAGGGATAGTTGGTGGAACACCTTC

v_gene: TRBV19
abundance: -
j_gene: TRBJ1-2
d_gene: -
CDR3aa: CASSLTLTNYGYTF
CDR3nt: TGTGCCAGTAGTTTGACATTGACTAACTATGGCTACACCTTC

v_gene: TRBV28
abundance: -
j_gene: TRBJ1-5
d_gene: -
CDR3aa: CASSFLTRGFSQPQHF
CDR3nt: TGTGCCAGCAGTTTTTTGACACGGGGTTTCAGTCAGCCCCAGCATTTT

v_gene: TRBV21-1
abundance: once
j_gene: TRBJ2-5
d_gene: -
CDR3aa: CASSTFARQGRGQETQYF
CDR3nt: TGTGCCAGCAGCACCTTCGCTCGACAGGGCAGGGGCCAAGAGACCCAGTACTTC

v_gene: TRBV19
abundance: -
j_gene: TRBJ1-2
d_gene: -
CDR3aa: CASSLTENYGYTF
CDR3nt: TGTGCCAGTAGTTTGACCGAGAACTATGGCTACACCTTC

v_gene: TRBV25-1
abundance: -
j_gene: TRBJ1-6
d_gene: -
CDR3aa: CASSEWGGQANSPLHF
CDR3nt: TGTGCCAGCAGTGAATGGGGGGGACAAGCTAATTCACCCCTCCACTTT

v_gene: TRBV3-1/TRBV3-2
abundance: -
j_gene: TRBJ1-5
d_gene: -
CDR3aa: CASSQKRQPYQPQHF
CDR3nt: TGTGCCAGCAGCCAGAAGAGGCAGCCTTATCAGCCCCAGCATTTT

v_gene: TRBV5-5
abundance: -
j_gene: TRBJ1-6
d_gene: -
CDR3aa: CASTPSTNSPLHF
CDR3nt: TGTGCCAGCACCCCGTCGACTAATTCACCCCTCCACTTT

v_gene: TRBV28
abundance: -
j_gene: TRBJ1-5
d_gene: TRBD1
CDR3aa: CASTIGTVSNQPQHF
CDR3nt: TGTGCCAGCACCATAGGGACAGTTAGCAATCAGCCCCAGCATTTT

v_gene: TRBV4-2
abundance: -
j_gene: TRBJ2-1
d_gene: TRBD2
CDR3aa: CASSQVSGRGDEQFF
CDR3nt: TGTGCCAGCAGCCAAGTTAGCGGGAGAGGCGATGAGCAGTTCTTC

v_gene: TRBV15
abundance: -
j_gene: TRBJ1-2
d_gene: TRBD1
CDR3aa: CATSRDSARGLNGYTF
CDR3nt: TGTGCCACCAGCAGAGATAGCGCCAGGGGGCTGAATGGCTACACCTTC

v_gene: TRBV5-1
abundance: -
j_gene: TRBJ1-5
d_gene: -
CDR3aa: CASSYGGDQPQHF
CDR3nt: TGCGCCAGCAGCTATGGCGGCGATCAGCCCCAGCATTTT

v_gene: TRBV7-6
abundance: -
j_gene: TRBJ1-5
d_gene: -
CDR3aa: CASSLEQYQPQHF
CDR3nt: TGTGCCAGCAGCTTGGAGCAGTATCAGCCCCAGCATTTT

v_gene: TRBV10-2
abundance: -
j_gene: TRBJ1-2
d_gene: TRBD1
CDR3aa: CASRPTGNYGYTF
CDR3nt: TGCGCCAGCAGACCGACAGGGAACTATGGCTACACCTTC

v_gene: TRBV11-2
abundance: -
j_gene: TRBJ1-3
d_gene: -
CDR3aa: CASSFPGNSGNTIYF
CDR3nt: TGTGCCAGCAGCTTTCCAGGGAACTCTGGAAACACCATATATTTT

v_gene: TRBV18
abundance: -
j_gene: TRBJ1-3
d_gene: TRBD1
CDR3aa: CASSPSAGDRDTIYF
CDR3nt: TGTGCCAGCTCACCATCTGCGGGCGACAGGGACACCATATATTTT

v_gene: TRBV25-1
abundance: -
j_gene: TRBJ2-7
d_gene: TRBD2
CDR3aa: CASSEILAGEQYF
CDR3nt: TGTGCCAGCAGTGAAATCTTAGCGGGGGAGCAGTACTTC

v_gene: TRBV10-2
abundance: few
j_gene: TRBJ2-1
d_gene: -
CDR3aa: CASRKDAALNNEQFF
CDR3nt: TGCGCCAGCAGGAAGGACGCAGCCCTTAACAATGAGCAGTTCTTC

v_gene: TRBV18
abundance: once
j_gene: TRBJ2-1
d_gene: -
CDR3aa: CASSPPTGDYEQFF
CDR3nt: TGTGCCAGCTCACCCCCAACAGGGGACTATGAGCAGTTCTTC

v_gene: TRBV28
abundance: -
j_gene: TRBJ2-3
d_gene: -
CDR3aa: CASSLSRADTQYF
CDR3nt: TGTGCCAGCAGTCTGAGCAGGGCAGATACGCAGTATTTT

v_gene: TRBV7-2
abundance: -
j_gene: TRBJ2-7
d_gene: TRBD1
CDR3aa: CASSPGQGGEQYF
CDR3nt: TGTGCCAGCAGCCCCGGACAGGGAGGTGAGCAGTACTTC

v_gene: TRBV11-2
abundance: -
j_gene: TRBJ1-1
d_gene: -
CDR3aa: CASSSYGNTEAFF
CDR3nt: TGTGCCAGCAGCAGTTACGGGAACACTGAAGCTTTCTTT

v_gene: TRBV7-2
abundance: -
j_gene: TRBJ1-2
d_gene: -
CDR3aa: CASSIGGNYGYTF
CDR3nt: TGTGCCAGCAGCATAGGCGGTAACTATGGCTACACCTTC

v_gene: TRBV3-1/TRBV3-2
abundance: once
j_gene: TRBJ2-1
d_gene: -
CDR3aa: CASSLGLGNEQFF
CDR3nt: TGTGCCAGCAGCCTCGGACTGGGGAATGAGCAGTTCTTC

v_gene: TRBV28
abundance: -
j_gene: TRBJ1-1
d_gene: -
CDR3aa: CASSSHLSLNTEAFF
CDR3nt: TGTGCCAGCAGTTCCCACCTCAGTTTGAACACTGAAGCTTTCTTT

v_gene: TRBV19
abundance: -
j_gene: TRBJ1-5
d_gene: -
CDR3aa: CASSIVQSNQPQHF
CDR3nt: TGTGCCAGTAGTATAGTCCAAAGCAATCAGCCCCAGCATTTT

v_gene: TRBV10-1
abundance: -
j_gene: TRBJ2-1
d_gene: -
CDR3aa: CASSVVSGFYNEQFF
CDR3nt: TGCGCCAGCAGTGTAGTAAGCGGGTTTTACAATGAGCAGTTCTTC

v_gene: TRBV19
abundance: -
j_gene: TRBJ1-2
d_gene: -
CDR3aa: CASSIEAGAYGYTF
CDR3nt: TGTGCCAGTAGTATAGAGGCAGGGGCCTATGGCTACACCTTC

v_gene: TRBV6-5
abundance: once
j_gene: TRBJ1-2
d_gene: -
CDR3aa: CASRLRPERGGYTF
CDR3nt: TGTGCCAGCAGATTGAGACCCGAACGAGGCGGCTACACCTTC

v_gene: TRBV19
abundance: -
j_gene: TRBJ2-2
d_gene: TRBD2
CDR3aa: CASSWGLATPGELFF
CDR3nt: TGTGCCAGTAGTTGGGGACTAGCAACTCCCGGGGAGCTGTTTTTT

v_gene: TRBV19
abundance: -
j_gene: TRBJ1-2
d_gene: -
CDR3aa: CASSSISDIVYGYTF
CDR3nt: TGTGCCAGTAGTTCAATCTCAGATATTGTTTATGGCTACACCTTC

v_gene: TRBV27
abundance: -
j_gene: TRBJ1-1
d_gene: TRBD1
CDR3aa: CASSSFRTGGTEAFF
CDR3nt: TGTGCCAGCAGTTCATTTCGGACAGGGGGAACTGAAGCTTTCTTT

v_gene: TRBV29-1
abundance: -
j_gene: TRBJ1-1
d_gene: -
CDR3aa: CSVLAAGWEAFF
CDR3nt: TGCAGCGTTTTGGCAGCCGGGTGGGAAGCTTTCTTT

v_gene: TRBV7-2
abundance: -
j_gene: TRBJ2-4
d_gene: TRBD2
CDR3aa: CASSLPSGPLGVKNIQYF
CDR3nt: TGTGCCAGCAGCTTACCTAGCGGGCCCCTAGGGGTCAAAAACATTCAGTACTTC

v_gene: TRBV5-8
abundance: once
j_gene: TRBJ1-1
d_gene: TRBD1
CDR3aa: CASRYGTGSMNTEAFF
CDR3nt: TGTGCCAGCAGATACGGGACAGGGTCCATGAACACTGAAGCTTTCTTT